The clone carrying this T cell receptor beta chain was picked up one time. The sample holds other DNA sequences that translate to the same CDR3. The sample is drawn from a study of blood T cell repertoires in COVID-19. Overall study: Acute and convalescent COVID-19 samples came from the United States, Italy and Spain. PBMCs, B-cell-depleted T cells, or T cells were the source of the cDNA or gDNA that made up the material.

Profiled with immunoSEQ multiplex PCR; TCRdb holds only in-frame clones, not every one. The sample has some 220,000 clones; 80% to 90% are singletons. Donors were grouped by their self-reported clinical history. The source of this sequence is a woman aged 18 to 35 in a cohort exposed to, infected with or recovered from COVID-19 (not recorded which). Sequencing was carried out using PBMCs or T cells enriched from blood (not recorded which).

This chain's CDR3 is CASSYSGQGDYEQYF. CDR3 DNA: TGTGCCAGCAGTTACTCGGGACAGGGGGACTACGAGCAGTACTTC. This chain links TRBV6-5 with TRBJ2-7; 11 nucleotides agree with TRBD1. Germline CDR1 reads MNHEY; CDR2 reads SVGAGI. With 0 bases clipped from V and 3 bases from J, the junction kept 1 base outside the gene matches. The CDR3 has 15 amino acids.